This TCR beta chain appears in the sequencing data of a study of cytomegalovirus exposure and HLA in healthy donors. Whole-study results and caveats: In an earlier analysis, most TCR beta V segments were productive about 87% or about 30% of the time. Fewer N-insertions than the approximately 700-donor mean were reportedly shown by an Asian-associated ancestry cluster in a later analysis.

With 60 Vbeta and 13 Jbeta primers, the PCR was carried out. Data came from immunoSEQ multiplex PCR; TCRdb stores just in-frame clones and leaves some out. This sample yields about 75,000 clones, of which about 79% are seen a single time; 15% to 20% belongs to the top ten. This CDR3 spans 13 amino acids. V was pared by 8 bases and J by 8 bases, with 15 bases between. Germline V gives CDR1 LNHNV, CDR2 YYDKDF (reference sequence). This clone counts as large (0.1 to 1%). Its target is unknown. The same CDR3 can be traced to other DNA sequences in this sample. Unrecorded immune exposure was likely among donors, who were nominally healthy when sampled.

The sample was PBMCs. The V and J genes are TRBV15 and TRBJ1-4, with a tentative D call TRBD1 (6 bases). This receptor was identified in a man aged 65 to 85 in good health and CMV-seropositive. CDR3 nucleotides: TGTGCCACCGGGCGGGGGCCGGGGGAAAAACTGTTTTTT. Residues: CATGRGPGEKLFF.